These 5 T cell receptor beta chains originate from one sample sequenced in a study of blood T cell repertoires in COVID-19. Generated by immunoSEQ multiplex PCR, the TCRdb table keeps only in-frame clones and is missing some. Of approximately 160,000 clones in the sample, around four fifths were seen once. Source material: peripheral blood. These receptors were collected from a woman over 75 with active or convalescent COVID-19.

The V call is TRBV6-6, the J call TRBJ2-3; TRBD1 matches 8 bases. CDR1 MNHNY and CDR2 SVGAGI come from the germline V gene (reference sequence). J lost 3 bases, V lost 10 bases, and 9 bases had no gene match. The CDR3 extends over 14 amino acids. In nucleotides, the CDR3 is TGTGCCACCGAGCCCACAGGGGGGACAGATACGCAGTATTTT. Its protein product is CATEPTGGTDTQYF.

There are a few counts of this clone. The chain recombines TRBV11-3 with TRBJ2-5; 10 bases are shared with TRBD2. Germline values: CDR1 SGHNT, CDR2 YENEEA. The CDR3 spans 12 residues. V dropped 5 bases and J dropped 7; count of bases not matched to a gene: 1. The DNA of the CDR3 is TGTGCCAGCAGCCGGACTAGCGGGACCCAGTACTTC. It translates to CASSRTSGTQYF.

This clone was recorded once. The chain joins TRBV5-1 to TRBJ1-3; 8 bases agree with TRBD1. Germline CDR1 reads SGHRS; CDR2 reads YFSETQ. J lost 0 bases, V lost 0 bases, and 2 bases had no gene match. This CDR3 comprises 16 residues. This CDR3 reads CASSLAGQGSGNTIYF. CDR3 coding DNA: TGCGCCAGCAGCTTGGCCGGACAGGGCTCTGGAAACACCATATATTTT.

This clone was recorded at least ten times. This sequence joins TRBV7-6 and TRBJ2-1; 8 nucleotides agree with TRBD1. CDR1 is SGHVS and CDR2 is FNYEAQ in the germline V gene. The CDR3 consists of 17 residues. V trimming: 5 bases; J trimming: 0 bases; junction bases outside the gene matches: 9. The CDR3 loop reads CASSERQGQSSYNEQFF. The CDR3 DNA is TGTGCCAGCAGCGAAAGACAGGGGCAGAGCTCCTACAATGAGCAGTTCTTC.

The chain joins TRBV6-5 to TRBJ1-5; D is ambiguous. The germline gives CDR1 MNHEY, CDR2 SVGAGI. The V end was cut by 6 bases, the J end by 1 base, with 13 bases between. This CDR3 contains 15 residues. This chain's CDR3 is CASSREGNSNQPQHF. In DNA form, the CDR3 reads TGTGCCAGCAGCCGCGAGGGCAACAGCAATCAGCCCCAGCATTTT.